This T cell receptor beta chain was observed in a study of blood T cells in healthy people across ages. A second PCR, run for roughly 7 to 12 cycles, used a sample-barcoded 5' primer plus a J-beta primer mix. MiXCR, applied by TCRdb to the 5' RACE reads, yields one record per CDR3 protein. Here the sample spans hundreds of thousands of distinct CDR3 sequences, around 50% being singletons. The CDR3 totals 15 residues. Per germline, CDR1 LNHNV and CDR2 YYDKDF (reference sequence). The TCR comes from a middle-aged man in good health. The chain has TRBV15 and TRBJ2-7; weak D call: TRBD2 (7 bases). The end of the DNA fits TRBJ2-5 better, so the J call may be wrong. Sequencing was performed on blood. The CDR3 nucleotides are TGTGCCACCAGCAGGGCCGGGGGGCTTACGGAGACCCAGTACTTC. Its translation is CATSRAGGLTETQYF.